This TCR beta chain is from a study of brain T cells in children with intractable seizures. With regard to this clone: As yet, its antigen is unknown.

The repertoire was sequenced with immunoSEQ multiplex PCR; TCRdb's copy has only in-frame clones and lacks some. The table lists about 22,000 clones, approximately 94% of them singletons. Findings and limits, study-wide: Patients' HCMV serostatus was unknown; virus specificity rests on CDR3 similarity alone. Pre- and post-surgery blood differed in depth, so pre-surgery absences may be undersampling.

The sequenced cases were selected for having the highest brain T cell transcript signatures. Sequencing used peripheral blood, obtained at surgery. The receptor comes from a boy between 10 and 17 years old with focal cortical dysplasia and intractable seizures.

The CDR3, as DNA: TGTGCCAGTAGTATGCCCCGGGGTAGCGGGAGGGCTTACAATGAGCAGTTCTTC. Protein sequence: CASSMPRGSGRAYNEQFF. This chain uses TRBV19 with TRBJ2-1; 11 bases align to TRBD2. V gave up 3 bases and J gave up 4 bases; unmatched junction bases: 11. Germline values: CDR1 LNHDA, CDR2 SQIVND (reference sequence). This CDR3 contains 18 residues.